These 14 T cell receptor beta chains were sequenced from one sample in a study of cytomegalovirus exposure and HLA in healthy donors. The protocol was immunoSEQ multiplex PCR, while the TCRdb copy is restricted to in-frame clones and leaves out a portion. The sample yields under 350,000 clones, 86% seen once. Sequenced input: PBMCs. The source is a woman aged 18-29 years in good health and CMV-seronegative.

This clone has just a few counts. The V and J genes are TRBV19 and TRBJ2-2; the D gene is possibly TRBD1 (5 bases). Trimming took off 7 bases at V and 2 bases at J, with 11 bases between the two ends. CDR1 and CDR2 from the germline V gene are LNHDA and SQIVND (reference sequence). CDR3 size: 14 residues. The CDR3 protein is CASTSTGNTGELFF. The DNA of the CDR3 is TGTGCCAGTACCTCCACAGGTAACACCGGGGAGCTGTTTTTT.

The chain has TRBV10-3 and TRBJ2-2, with D possibly being TRBD2 (6 bases). The V gene's germline CDR1 is ENHRY and CDR2 SYGVKD. The V end was cut by 3 bases, the J end by 5 bases, with 10 bases between. This CDR3 comprises 14 residues. Here the CDR3 reads CAISDPGRTGELFF. Written as DNA, the CDR3 is TGTGCCATCAGTGACCCGGGGAGGACCGGGGAGCTGTTTTTT.

The rearrangement links TRBV14 to TRBJ2-1; TRBD2 matches at 7 bases. V lost 6 bases, J lost 6 bases, and 5 bases stayed unmatched. CDR1 SGHDN and CDR2 FVKESK come from the germline V gene. The CDR3 sequence is 13 residues long. CDR3 sequence (DNA): TGTGCCAGCAGGGTGAGCGGGGTCAATGAGCAGTTCTTC. Its translation: CASRVSGVNEQFF.

The chain has TRBV9 and TRBJ2-3, with D hard to call. Germline CDR1 is SGDLS and CDR2 is YYNGEE. The CDR3 runs 17 residues. The V and J ends lost 4 bases and 6 bases respectively, with 24 bases between them. CDR3 in DNA: TGTGCCAGCAGCTCCCCCGAGCAAATTCTCTACGAGGATACGCAGTATTTT. As protein: CASSSPEQILYEDTQYF.

The J gene is TRBJ2-5, the V gene TRBV11-1; weak D call: TRBD1 (6 bases). Trimming shortened V by 3 bases and J by 2 bases, and 19 bases separated the two germline ends. The V gene's germline CDR1 is SGHAT and CDR2 FQDESV (reference sequence). The CDR3 has 17 amino acids. The CDR3 nucleotides are TGTGCCAGCAGCTTGCCCGCGAGCAGGGGACGTCAAGAGACCCAGTACTTC. It encodes CASSLPASRGRQETQYF.

This chain connects TRBV30 to TRBJ1-3; a possible D gene is TRBD1 (5 bases). CDR1 is GTSNPN, CDR2 SVGIG, per germline (reference sequence). V was cut by 0 bases and J by 5 bases, with 11 bases left in between. The CDR3 runs 14 residues. The CDR3 coding sequence is TGTGCCTGGAGTGTACAAGCAGGGAGAAACACCATATATTTT. Protein: CAWSVQAGRNTIYF.

This clone has a handful of counts. The J gene is TRBJ2-7, the V gene TRBV4-1; no definite D call. The CDR3 totals 15 residues. V lost 1 base and J 2 bases, leaving 12 bases between the germline ends. The germline V gene has CDR1 MGHRA and CDR2 YSYEKL. This chain's CDR3 is CASSQAPGDTYEQYF. Written as DNA, the CDR3 is TGCGCCAGCAGCCAAGCTCCGGGTGATACCTACGAGCAGTACTTC.

This chain connects TRBV28 to TRBJ1-4, with TRBD1 identical over 7 bases. The germline V gene has CDR1 MDHEN and CDR2 SYDVKM. The CDR3 is made up of 15 amino acids. V lost 6 bases to trimming and J lost 3 bases; unmatched junction nucleotides: 7. CDR3 amino acids: CASSLQGMANEKLFF. The CDR3 nucleotides are TGTGCCAGCAGCCTACAGGGGATGGCTAATGAAAAACTGTTTTTT.

This clone was counted once. The J gene is TRBJ2-3, the V gene TRBV27; TRBD1 agrees at 8 bases. Germline values: CDR1 MNHEY, CDR2 SMNVEV (reference sequence). The CDR3 spans 14 residues. With V trimmed by 3 bases and J by 5 bases, 4 bases remained unmatched. Here the CDR3 reads CASSFLGQEDTQYF. The DNA for the CDR3 is TGTGCCAGCAGTTTCCTGGGACAGGAAGATACGCAGTATTTT.

The chain is built from TRBV11-2 and TRBJ2-2; tentative D call: TRBD1 (6 bases). The V end was cut by 4 bases, the J end by 1 base, with 13 bases between. The CDR3 sequence is 16 residues long. Germline values: CDR1 SGHAT, CDR2 FQNNGV. CDR3 bases: TGTGCCAGCAGCTCCATTGGGGGACAGAACACCGGGGAGCTGTTTTTT. Translation gives CASSSIGGQNTGELFF. Together with reference TRBV11-2 and TRBJ2-2, the CDR3 gives the full variable domain: EAGVAQSPRYKIIEKRQSVAFWCNPISGHATLYWYQQILGQGPKLLIQFQNNGVVDDSQLPKDRFSAERLKGVDSTLKIQPAKLEDSAVYLCASSSIGGQNTGELFFGEGSRLTVL.

The rearrangement links TRBV4-1 to TRBJ2-7, with D perhaps TRBD1 (6 bases). This CDR3 region has 16 residues. Deletions cut 0 bases from V and 4 bases from J, with 16 bases between. CDR1 and CDR2 from the germline V gene are MGHRA and YSYEKL. This CDR3 reads CASSQDPGQPTYEQYF. CDR3 bases: TGCGCCAGCAGCCAAGATCCGGGACAACCTACTTACGAGCAGTACTTC.

The CDR3 DNA reads as TGCGCCAGCAAGGCGGGCTACGAGCAGTACTTC. Protein product: CASKAGYEQYF. The rearrangement joins TRBV5-1 to TRBJ2-7; tentatively, D is TRBD2 (5 bases). Germline CDR1 is SGHRS and CDR2 is YFSETQ. V lost 6 bases, J lost 3 bases, and 7 bases lay in between. The CDR3 consists of 11 residues.

V usage is TRBV9 and J usage is TRBJ2-7, with D possibly TRBD1 on 6 matching bases. Germline-derived CDR1 and CDR2 are SGDLS and YYNGEE. This CDR3 is 14 amino acids long. V was cut by 0 bases and J by 2 bases, with 9 bases left in between. CDR3 residues: CASSVDQGPYEQYF. As DNA, the CDR3 is TGTGCCAGCAGCGTAGACCAGGGGCCCTACGAGCAGTACTTC.

This clone was picked up a small number of times. One junction end disagrees with the germline gene, perhaps due to a read error. This sequence joins TRBV30 and TRBJ1-4; 8 positions match TRBD1. The CDR3 spans 12 residues. The germline CDR1 and CDR2 sequences are GTSNPN and SVGIG (reference sequence). CDR3: CAWSVIRDRMLF. The CDR3 region has the DNA TGTGCCTGGAGTGTAATCCGGGACAGGATGCTTTTT.